The clone carrying this T cell receptor beta chain was seen just once. The data originate from a study of technical replicates of blood from several donors. TCRdb's copy holds only in-frame clones and misses some; the assay was immunoSEQ multiplex PCR. Among roughly 79,000 clones listed, just under 95% were seen once. CDR1 GTSNPN and CDR2 SVGIG come from the germline V gene (reference sequence). Trimming took 0 bases from V and 4 from J, leaving 13 bases between them. The CDR3 consists of 14 residues. This sequence originates from a human donor in good health. Sequenced: T cells isolated from PBMCs. The chain is built from TRBV30 and TRBJ2-7; possibly TRBD2 for D (6 bases). CDR3 amino acids: CAWSVGSGEYEQYF. The DNA for the CDR3 is TGTGCCTGGAGTGTGGGTAGCGGAGAGTACGAGCAGTACTTC.